Below are 8 T cell receptor beta chains sequenced from a single sample in a study of T cell responses to AZD1222 COVID-19 vaccine. Using immunoSEQ multiplex PCR, the repertoire was profiled, and TCRdb retains in-frame clones only, with some absent. In the table there are roughly 130,000 clones, roughly 90% of which are singletons. This material consisted of peripheral blood, taken on day 0 of AZD1222 vaccination. The receptor source for this set is an adult in good health.

V and J are TRBV7-3 and TRBJ1-2; D is undetermined. The CDR3 totals 11 residues. Germline V lookup: CDR1 SGHTA, CDR2 FQGTGA. Between the trimmed V and J ends, which lost 2 bases and 7 bases, there was a span of 5 bases. CDR3: CASSLGSGYTF. CDR3 nucleotide sequence: TGTGCCAGCAGCTTAGGTTCTGGCTACACCTTC.

This chain uses TRBV6-2 or TRBV6-3 with TRBJ2-3, with a weak D call TRBD2 (5 bases). This CDR3 has 16 residues. The germline gives CDR1 MNHEY, CDR2 SVGEGT. Deletions cut 6 bases from V and 1 base from J, with 17 bases between. The CDR3 loop is CASSLRLPRGTDTQYF. The DNA of the CDR3 is TGTGCCAGCAGCCTCAGACTACCACGCGGCACAGATACGCAGTATTTT.

The V and J genes are TRBV7-9 and TRBJ2-1; 10 nucleotides match TRBD2. Trimming at V came to 5 bases and at J to 7 bases, leaving 11 bases not matched to a gene. Germline CDR1 reads SEHNR; CDR2 reads FQNEAQ (reference sequence). The CDR3 spans 16 residues. DNA for the CDR3: TGTGCCAGCAGCCCGTTTACAGCGGGAGGGCCAAATGAGCAGTTCTTC. Its translation: CASSPFTAGGPNEQFF.

The chain uses TRBV3-1 (or the pseudogene TRBV3-2) and TRBJ2-7, with D tentatively TRBD1 (5 bases). Looked up from germline, CDR1 is LGHDT and CDR2 is YNNKEL (reference sequence). Trimming took 0 bases from V and 9 from J, leaving 18 bases between them. The CDR3 has 15 amino acids. CDR3 DNA sequence: TGTGCCAGCAGCCAAGATTCCCACAGGCTGTTGGGGCAGTACTTC. Protein product: CASSQDSHRLLGQYF.

The table lists this clone with a count of one. V usage is TRBV7-2 and J usage is TRBJ2-3; the D call may be TRBD1 or TRBD2 (6 bases each). From germline, CDR1 is SGHTA and CDR2 FQGNSA. The CDR3 loop spans 15 amino acids. V shed 2 bases and J shed 2 bases, with 11 bases lying between them. CDR3 residues: CASSLKTGATDTQYF. Written as DNA, the CDR3 is TGTGCCAGCAGCTTAAAGACGGGGGCCACAGATACGCAGTATTTT.

The chain carries TRBV5-6 and TRBJ2-5; D possibly corresponds to TRBD1 (5 bases). This CDR3 is built from 14 residues. Germline lookup yields CDR1 SGHDT and CDR2 YYEEEE. V shed 2 bases and J shed 5 bases, with 13 bases lying between them. CDR3 nucleotide sequence: TGTGCCAGCAGCTTAACCAGGGTGCAGGAGACCCAGTACTTC. Translated, it gives CASSLTRVQETQYF.

The DNA of the CDR3 is TGCAGCGTTATGAACCGGGACAGGGGGAAACTCAGAGGCACTGAAGCTTTCTTT. Amino acid sequence: CSVMNRDRGKLRGTEAFF. The V gene is TRBV29-1, the J gene TRBJ1-1; 11 bases are shared with TRBD1. The CDR3 is made up of 18 amino acids. The germline CDR1 and CDR2 sequences are SQVTM and ANQGSEA. The V gene end was trimmed by 5 bases and the J gene end by 4 bases; junction bases not matched to a gene: 18.

The chain links TRBV18 to TRBJ2-7; 8 bases agree with TRBD2. This CDR3 has 15 residues. The V gene's germline CDR1 is KGHSH and CDR2 LQKENI. The trim removed 3 bases at V and 0 bases at J, leaving 4 bases unmatched. This CDR3 reads CASSPTSGSSYEQYF. CDR3 bases: TGTGCCAGCTCACCCACTAGCGGTAGCTCCTACGAGCAGTACTTC.